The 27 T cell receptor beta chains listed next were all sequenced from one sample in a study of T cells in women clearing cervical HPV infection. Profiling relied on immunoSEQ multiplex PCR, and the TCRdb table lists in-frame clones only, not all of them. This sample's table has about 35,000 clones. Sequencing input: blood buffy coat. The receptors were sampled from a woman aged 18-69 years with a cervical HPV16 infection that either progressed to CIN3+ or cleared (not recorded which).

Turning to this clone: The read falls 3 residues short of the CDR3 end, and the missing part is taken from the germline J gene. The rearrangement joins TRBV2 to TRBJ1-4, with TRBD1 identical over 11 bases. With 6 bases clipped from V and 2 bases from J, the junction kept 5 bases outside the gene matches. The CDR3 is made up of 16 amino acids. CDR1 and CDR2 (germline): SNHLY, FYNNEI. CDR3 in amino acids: CASRARTGGTNEKLFF. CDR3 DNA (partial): TGTGCCAGCAGAGCCCGGACAGGGGGCACTAATGAAAAA.

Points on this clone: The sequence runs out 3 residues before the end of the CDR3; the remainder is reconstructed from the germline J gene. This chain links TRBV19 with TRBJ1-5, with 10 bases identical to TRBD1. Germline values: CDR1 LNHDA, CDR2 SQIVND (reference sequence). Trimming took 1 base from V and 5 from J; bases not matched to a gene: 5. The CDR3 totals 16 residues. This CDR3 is CASSIGGQGLHQPQHF. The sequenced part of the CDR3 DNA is TGTGCCAGTAGTATAGGGGGACAGGGGCTGCATCAGCCC.

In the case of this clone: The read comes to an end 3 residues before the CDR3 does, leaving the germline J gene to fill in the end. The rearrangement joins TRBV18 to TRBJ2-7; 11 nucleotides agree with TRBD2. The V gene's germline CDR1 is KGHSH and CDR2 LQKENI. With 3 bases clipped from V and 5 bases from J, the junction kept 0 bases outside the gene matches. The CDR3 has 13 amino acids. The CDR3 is CASSPGLADEQYF. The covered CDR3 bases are TGTGCCAGCTCACCGGGACTAGCGGACGAG. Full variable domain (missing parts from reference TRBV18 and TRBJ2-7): NAGVMQNPRHLVRRRGQEARLRCSPMKGHSHVYWYRQLPEEGLKFMVYLQKENIIDESGMPKERFSAEFPKEGPSILRIQQVVRGDSAAYFCASSPGLADEQYFGPGTRLTVT.

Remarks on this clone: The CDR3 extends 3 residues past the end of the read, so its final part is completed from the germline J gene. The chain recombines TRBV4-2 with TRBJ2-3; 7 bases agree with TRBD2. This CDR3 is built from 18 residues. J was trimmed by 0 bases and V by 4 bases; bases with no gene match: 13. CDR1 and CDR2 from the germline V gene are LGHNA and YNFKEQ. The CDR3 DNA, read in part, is TGTGCCAGCAGCCCTGGGGGGACTATAACTTCTAGCACAGATACG. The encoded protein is CASSPGGTITSSTDT. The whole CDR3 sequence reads CASSPGGTITSSTDTQYF.

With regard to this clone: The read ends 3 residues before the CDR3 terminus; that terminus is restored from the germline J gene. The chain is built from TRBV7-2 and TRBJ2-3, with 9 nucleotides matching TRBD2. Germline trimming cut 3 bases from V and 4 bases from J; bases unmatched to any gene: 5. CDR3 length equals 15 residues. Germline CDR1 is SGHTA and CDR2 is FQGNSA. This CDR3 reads CASSFGGGAADTQYF. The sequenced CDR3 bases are TGTGCCAGCAGCTTTGGCGGGGGGGCAGCAGATACG.

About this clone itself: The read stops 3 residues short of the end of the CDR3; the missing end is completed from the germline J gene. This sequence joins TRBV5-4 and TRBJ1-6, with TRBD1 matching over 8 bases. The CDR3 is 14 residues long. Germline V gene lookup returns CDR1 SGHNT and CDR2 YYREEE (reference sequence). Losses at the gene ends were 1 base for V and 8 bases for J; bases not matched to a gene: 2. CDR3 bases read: TGTGCCAGCAGCTTGCACAGGGGGGATTCACCC. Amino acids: CASSLHRGDSP. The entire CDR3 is CASSLHRGDSPLHF. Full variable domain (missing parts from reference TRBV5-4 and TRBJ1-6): ETGVTQSPTHLIKTRGQQVTLRCSSQSGHNTVSWYQQALGQGPQFIFQYYREEENGRGNFPPRFSGLQFPNYSSELNVNALELDDSALYLCASSLHRGDSPLHFGNGTRLTVT.

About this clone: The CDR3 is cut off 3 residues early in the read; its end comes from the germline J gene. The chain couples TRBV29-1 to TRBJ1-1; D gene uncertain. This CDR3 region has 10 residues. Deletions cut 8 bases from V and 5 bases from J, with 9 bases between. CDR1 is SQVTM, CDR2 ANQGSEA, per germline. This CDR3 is CSPVRTEAFF. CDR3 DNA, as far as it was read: TGCAGCCCCGTCAGGACTGAA.

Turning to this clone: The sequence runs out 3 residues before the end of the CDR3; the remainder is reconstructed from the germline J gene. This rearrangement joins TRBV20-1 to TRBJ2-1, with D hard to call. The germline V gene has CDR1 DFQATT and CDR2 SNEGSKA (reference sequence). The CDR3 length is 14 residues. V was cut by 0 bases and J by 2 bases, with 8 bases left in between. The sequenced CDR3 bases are TGCAGTGCTAGAGATCTGACTGCCTACAATGAG. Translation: CSARDLTAYNE. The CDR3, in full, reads CSARDLTAYNEQFF.

CDR3 sequence reads: CASSLRGSDTQYF. CDR3 bases read: TGTGCCAGCAGCTTGAGGGGGTCAGATACG. The chain has TRBV5-4 and TRBJ2-3, with D possibly matching TRBD1 (6 bases). The read finishes 3 residues shy of the CDR3 end, and the germline J gene is used to complete it. Germline CDR1 SGHNT, CDR2 YYREEE (reference sequence). This CDR3 has 13 residues. V lost 1 base and J 4 bases, leaving 7 bases between the germline ends.

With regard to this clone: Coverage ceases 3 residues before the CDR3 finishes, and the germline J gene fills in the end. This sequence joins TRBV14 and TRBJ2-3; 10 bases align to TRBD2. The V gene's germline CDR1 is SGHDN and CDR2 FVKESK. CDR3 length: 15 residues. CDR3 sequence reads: CASSNQLAGQETQYF. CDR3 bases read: TGTGCCAGCAGCAACCAACTAGCGGGGCAAGAGACG.

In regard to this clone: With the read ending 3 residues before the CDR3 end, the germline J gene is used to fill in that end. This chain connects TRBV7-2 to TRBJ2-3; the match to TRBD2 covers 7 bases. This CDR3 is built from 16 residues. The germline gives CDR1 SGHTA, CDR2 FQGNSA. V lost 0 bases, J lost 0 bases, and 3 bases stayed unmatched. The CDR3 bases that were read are TGTGCCAGCAGCTTAGCGCCAGCGGGGAGCACAGATACG. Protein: CASSLAPAGSTDT. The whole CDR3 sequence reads CASSLAPAGSTDTQYF. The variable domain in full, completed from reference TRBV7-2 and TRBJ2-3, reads GAGVSQSPSNKVTEKGKDVELRCDPISGHTALYWYRQSLGQGLEFLIYFQGNSAPDKSGLPSDRFSAERTGGSVSTLTIQRTQQEDSAVYLCASSLAPAGSTDTQYFGPGTRLTVL.

CDR3 bases read: TGCGCCAGCAGCTTTCTAGCGGGAGGGCTCGATGAG. As protein: CASSFLAGGLDE. The CDR3 in its entirety is CASSFLAGGLDEQFF. The chain has TRBV5-1 and TRBJ2-1, with 12 bases matching TRBD2. The observed sequence ends 3 residues before the CDR3 terminus, with the missing tail filled in from the germline J gene. This CDR3 is built from 15 residues. V was pared by 2 bases and J by 8 bases, with 5 bases of the junction left unmatched. Germline V gives CDR1 SGHRS, CDR2 YFSETQ.

CDR3 region: CSACRLGLAGDAEQFF. The CDR3 bases that were read are TGCAGTGCCTGCCGCCTCGGACTAGCGGGAGACGCTGAG. The V gene is TRBV20-1, the J gene TRBJ2-1; 13 bases are a match to TRBD2. From the germline J gene comes the end of the CDR3, since the read stops 3 residues before it. This CDR3 is 16 amino acids long. The germline V gene encodes CDR1 DFQATT and CDR2 SNEGSKA (reference sequence). The V gene end was trimmed by 6 bases and the J gene end by 9 bases; junction bases not matched to a gene: 14.

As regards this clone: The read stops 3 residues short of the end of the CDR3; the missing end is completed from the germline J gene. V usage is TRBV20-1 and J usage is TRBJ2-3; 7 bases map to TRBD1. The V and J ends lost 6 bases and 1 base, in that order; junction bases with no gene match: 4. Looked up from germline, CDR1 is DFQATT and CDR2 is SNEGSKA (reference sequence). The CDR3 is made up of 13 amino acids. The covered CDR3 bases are TGCAGTGCCGGGGACAGCCGCACAGATACG. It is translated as CSAGDSRTDT. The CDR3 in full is CSAGDSRTDTQYF.

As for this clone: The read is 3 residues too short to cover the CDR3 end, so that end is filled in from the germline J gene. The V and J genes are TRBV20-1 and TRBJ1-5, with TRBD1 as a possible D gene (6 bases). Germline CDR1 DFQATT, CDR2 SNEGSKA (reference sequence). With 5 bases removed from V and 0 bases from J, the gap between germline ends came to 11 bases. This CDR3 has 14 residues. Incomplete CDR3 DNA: TGCAGTGCTCTTGGACAGAATAGCAATCAGCCC. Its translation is CSALGQNSNQP. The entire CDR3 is CSALGQNSNQPQHF.

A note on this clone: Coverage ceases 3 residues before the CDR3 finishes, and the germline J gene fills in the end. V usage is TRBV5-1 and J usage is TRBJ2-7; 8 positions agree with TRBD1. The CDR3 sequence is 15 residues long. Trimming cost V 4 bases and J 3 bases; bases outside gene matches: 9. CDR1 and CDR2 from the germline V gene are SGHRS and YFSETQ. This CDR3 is CASSTSGTGRYEQYF. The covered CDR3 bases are TGCGCCAGCAGCACTTCCGGGACAGGTCGCTACGAG.

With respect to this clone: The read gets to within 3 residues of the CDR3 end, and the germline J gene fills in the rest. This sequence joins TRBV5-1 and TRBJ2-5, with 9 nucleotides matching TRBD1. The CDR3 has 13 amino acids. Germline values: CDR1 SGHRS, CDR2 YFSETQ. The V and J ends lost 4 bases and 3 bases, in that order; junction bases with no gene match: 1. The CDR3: CASSRTGEETQYF. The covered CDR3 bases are TGCGCCAGCAGCCGGACAGGGGAAGAGACC.

The CDR3 spells CSASRQGARHEQFF. Incomplete CDR3 DNA: TGCAGTGCTAGCCGACAGGGGGCGCGGCATGAG. The V and J genes are TRBV20-1 and TRBJ2-1; TRBD1 agrees at 10 bases. The sequenced fragment ends 3 residues before the CDR3 boundary, so the rest is inferred from the germline J gene. Germline trimming cut 3 bases from V and 8 bases from J; bases unmatched to any gene: 7. Germline lookup yields CDR1 DFQATT and CDR2 SNEGSKA (reference sequence). The CDR3 totals 14 residues.

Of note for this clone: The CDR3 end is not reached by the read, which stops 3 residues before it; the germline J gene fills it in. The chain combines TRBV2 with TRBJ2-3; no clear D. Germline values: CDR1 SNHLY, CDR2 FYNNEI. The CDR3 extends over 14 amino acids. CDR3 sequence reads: CASSGQAFQETQYF. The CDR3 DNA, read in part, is TGTGCCAGCAGTGGGCAGGCCTTCCAAGAGACG.

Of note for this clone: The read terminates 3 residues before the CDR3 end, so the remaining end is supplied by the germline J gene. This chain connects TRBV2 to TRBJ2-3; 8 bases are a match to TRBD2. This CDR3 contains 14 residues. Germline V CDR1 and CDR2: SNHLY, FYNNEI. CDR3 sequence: CASSEQGAGETQYF. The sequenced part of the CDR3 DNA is TGTGCCAGCAGCGAACAGGGAGCGGGGGAGACG.

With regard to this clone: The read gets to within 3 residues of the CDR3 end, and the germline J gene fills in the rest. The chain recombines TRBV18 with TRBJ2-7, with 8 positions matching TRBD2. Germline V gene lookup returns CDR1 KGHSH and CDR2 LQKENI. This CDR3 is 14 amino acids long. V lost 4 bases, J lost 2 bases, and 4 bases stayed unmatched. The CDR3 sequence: CASSLSGMTYEQYF. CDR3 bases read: TGTGCCAGCTCACTTAGCGGGATGACCTACGAG.

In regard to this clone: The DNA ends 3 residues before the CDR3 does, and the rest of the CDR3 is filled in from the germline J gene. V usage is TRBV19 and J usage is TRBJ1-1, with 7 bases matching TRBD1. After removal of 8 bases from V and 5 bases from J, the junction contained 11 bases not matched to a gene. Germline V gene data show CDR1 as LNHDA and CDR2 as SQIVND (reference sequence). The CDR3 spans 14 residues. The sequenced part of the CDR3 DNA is TGTGCCAGTTCGCCCTGGACAGGTAGGACTGAA. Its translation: CASSPWTGRTE. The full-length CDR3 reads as CASSPWTGRTEAFF.

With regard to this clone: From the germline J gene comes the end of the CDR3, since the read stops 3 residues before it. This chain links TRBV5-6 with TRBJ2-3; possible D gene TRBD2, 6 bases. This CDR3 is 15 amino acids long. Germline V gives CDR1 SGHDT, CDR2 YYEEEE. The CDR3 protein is CASGSSPGGHETQYF. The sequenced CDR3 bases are TGTGCCAGCGGATCCTCACCCGGAGGGCACGAGACG.

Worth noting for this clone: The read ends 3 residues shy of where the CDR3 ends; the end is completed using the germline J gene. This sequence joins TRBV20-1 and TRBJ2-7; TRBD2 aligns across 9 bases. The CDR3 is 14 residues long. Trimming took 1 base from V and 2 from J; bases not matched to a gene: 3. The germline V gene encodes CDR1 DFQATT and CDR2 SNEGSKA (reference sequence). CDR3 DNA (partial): TGCAGTGCTAGAGGGGCTAGCGGGACCTACGAG. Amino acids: CSARGASGTYE. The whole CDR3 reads CSARGASGTYEQYF.

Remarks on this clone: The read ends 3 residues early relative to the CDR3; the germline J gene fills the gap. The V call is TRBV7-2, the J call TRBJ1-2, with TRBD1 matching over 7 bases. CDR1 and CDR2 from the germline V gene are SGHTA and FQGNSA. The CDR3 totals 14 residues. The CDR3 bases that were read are TGTGCCAGCAGCTTATCCAGGGGGACCAATGAC. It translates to CASSLSRGTND. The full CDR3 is CASSLSRGTNDYTF.

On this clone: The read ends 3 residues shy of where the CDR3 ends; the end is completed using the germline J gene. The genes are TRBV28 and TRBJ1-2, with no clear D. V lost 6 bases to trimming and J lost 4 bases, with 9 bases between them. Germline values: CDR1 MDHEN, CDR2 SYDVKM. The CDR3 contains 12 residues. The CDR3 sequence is CASSRAGYGYTF. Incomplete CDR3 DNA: TGTGCCAGCAGCCGAGCGGGCTATGGC.

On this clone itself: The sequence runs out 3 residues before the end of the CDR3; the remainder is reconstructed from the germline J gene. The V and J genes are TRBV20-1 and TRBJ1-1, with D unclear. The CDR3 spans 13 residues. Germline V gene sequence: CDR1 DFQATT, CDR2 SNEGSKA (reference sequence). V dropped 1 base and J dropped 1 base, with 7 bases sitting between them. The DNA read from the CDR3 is TGCAGTGCTAGAGCAACTTCGAACACTGAA. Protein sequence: CSARATSNTE. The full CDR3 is CSARATSNTEAFF.